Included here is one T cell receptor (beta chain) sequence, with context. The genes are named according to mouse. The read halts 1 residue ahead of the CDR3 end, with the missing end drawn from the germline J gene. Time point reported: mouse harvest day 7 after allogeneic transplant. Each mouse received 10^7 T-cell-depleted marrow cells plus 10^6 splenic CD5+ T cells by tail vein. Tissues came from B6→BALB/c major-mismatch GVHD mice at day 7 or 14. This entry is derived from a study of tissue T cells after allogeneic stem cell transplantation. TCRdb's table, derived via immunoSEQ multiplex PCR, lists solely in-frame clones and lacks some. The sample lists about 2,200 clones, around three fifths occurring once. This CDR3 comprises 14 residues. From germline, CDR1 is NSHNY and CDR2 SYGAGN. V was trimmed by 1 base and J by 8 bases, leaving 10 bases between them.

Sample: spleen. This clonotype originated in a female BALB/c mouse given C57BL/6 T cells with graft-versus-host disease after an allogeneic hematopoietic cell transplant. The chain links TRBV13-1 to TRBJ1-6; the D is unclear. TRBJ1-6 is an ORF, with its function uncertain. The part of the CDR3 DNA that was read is TGTGCCAGCAGTGATCTGGGTAGGGATTCGCCCCTCTAC. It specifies CASSDLGRDSPLY. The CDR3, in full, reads CASSDLGRDSPLYF.